This TCR beta chain emerged from a study of blood T cell repertoires in COVID-19. Across the study: In each case, the material was cDNA or gDNA derived from T cells, B-cell-depleted T cells, or PBMCs.

V lost 4 bases to trimming and J lost 5 bases; unmatched junction nucleotides: 7. The CDR3 has 16 residues. Germline lookup yields CDR1 SNHLY and CDR2 FYNNEI. Self-reported history from a screening survey and questionnaire set each donor's cohort. Clones were read by immunoSEQ multiplex PCR, and TCRdb kept only the in-frame ones, dropping some. The repertoire consists of about 210,000 clones, with roughly four fifths occurring once and the leading ten covering about 9%. Sample: PBMCs or T cells enriched from blood (not recorded which). The origin of this receptor is a man in his forties who had recovered from COVID-19. The chain employs TRBV2 and TRBJ2-5, with 13 nucleotides matching TRBD2. This chain's CDR3 is CASSVGLAGVGETQYF. DNA of the CDR3: TGTGCCAGCAGTGTCGGACTAGCGGGAGTCGGGGAGACCCAGTACTTC. The entire variable domain, with the rest obtained from reference TRBV2 and TRBJ2-5, is as follows: EPEVTQTPSHQVTQMGQEVILRCVPISNHLYFYWYRQILGQKVEFLVSFYNNEISEKSEIFDDQFSVERPDGSNFTLKIRSTKLEDSAMYFCASSVGLAGVGETQYFGPGTRLLVL.